What follows are 29 T cell receptor beta chains derived from one specimen sequenced in a study of neoadjuvant anti-PD-1 for oral cavity cancer. This sample's time point: after neoadjuvant nivolumab, at surgical resection. Sequencing was performed with immunoSEQ multiplex PCR; in TCRdb, only in-frame clones are kept and a portion is missing. The table includes approximately 37,000 clones, around 40% detected once. Sample: tumor tissue, taken after nivolumab (anti-PD-1) treatment. These receptors came from a person between 40 and 85 years old with oral cavity squamous cell carcinoma.

This rearrangement joins TRBV21-1 to TRBJ2-1; the table's D call, TRBD2, has no DNA check behind it. TRBV21-1 is classified as a pseudogene. The length of the CDR3 is 12 residues. This chain's CDR3 is CASSGGGNEQFF. The CDR3 coding sequence is TGTGCCAGCAGCGGGGGAGGCAATGAGCAGTTCTTC.

The rearrangement joins TRBV30 to TRBJ1-1; maybe TRBD1 (5 bases). CDR1 and CDR2 (germline): GTSNPN, SVGIG (reference sequence). This CDR3 spans 15 amino acids. V was trimmed by 4 bases and J by 1 base, leaving 16 bases between them. Here the CDR3 DNA reads TGTGCCTGGAACTATGGGGGAGGCAGGAACACTGAAGCTTTCTTT. Amino acid sequence: CAWNYGGGRNTEAFF.

The J gene is TRBJ1-2, the V gene TRBV5-6; 7 nucleotides line up with TRBD1. The length of the CDR3 is 14 residues. The V segment lost 4 bases and the J segment 4 bases; nucleotides outside the gene matches: 7. The germline CDR1 and CDR2 sequences are SGHDT and YYEEEE. The CDR3 nucleotides are TGTGCCAGCAGCCTAGGACAGGATACCTATGGCTACACCTTC. Translation gives CASSLGQDTYGYTF.

There are a few counts of this clone. The chain joins TRBV5-1 to TRBJ1-1; unclear D gene. V was pared by 1 base and J by 2 bases, with 9 bases between. The CDR3 sequence is 14 residues long. Looked up from germline, CDR1 is SGHRS and CDR2 is YFSETQ. CDR3 in DNA: TGCGCCAGCAGCTTGTGGTCGGTAAACACTGAAGCTTTCTTT. As protein: CASSLWSVNTEAFF.

This sequence joins TRBV7-3 and TRBJ2-3; possibly TRBD1 or TRBD2 for D (5 bases each). V was shortened by 6 bases and J by 1 base, with 14 bases between the two germline ends. The CDR3 extends over 15 amino acids. Looked up from germline, CDR1 is SGHTA and CDR2 is FQGTGA. CDR3: CASRSPGRRTDTQYF. The CDR3 DNA follows: TGTGCCAGCAGATCACCGGGACGACGCACAGATACGCAGTATTTT.

The chain combines TRBV5-1 with TRBJ1-5; 8 bases agree with TRBD1. This CDR3 spans 15 amino acids. The germline gives CDR1 SGHRS, CDR2 YFSETQ. J gave up 6 bases and V 2 bases, and 7 bases lay outside the gene matches. CDR3 residues: CASSLTGQDLQPQHF. For the CDR3, the DNA is TGCGCCAGCAGCTTAACGGGACAGGACCTTCAGCCCCAGCATTTT.

The CDR3 region is CASSQEDSYNEQFF. In nucleotides, the CDR3 is TGTGCCAGCAGCCAAGAGGACAGCTACAATGAGCAGTTCTTC. V gene TRBV11-2 combines with J gene TRBJ2-1, with D possibly matching TRBD1 (6 bases). CDR3 length: 14 amino acids. Trimming removed 5 bases from V and 3 bases from J, with 11 bases in between. CDR1 SGHAT and CDR2 FQNNGV come from the germline V gene. The whole variable domain, remainder taken from reference TRBV11-2 and TRBJ2-1, is EAGVAQSPRYKIIEKRQSVAFWCNPISGHATLYWYQQILGQGPKLLIQFQNNGVVDDSQLPKDRFSAERLKGVDSTLKIQPAKLEDSAVYLCASSQEDSYNEQFFGPGTRLTVL.

This clone was found a few times. V is TRBV11-2 and J is TRBJ1-1; no clear D. CDR3 length equals 12 residues. Germline CDR1 and CDR2: SGHAT and FQNNGV. V lost 5 bases and J lost 6, with 10 bases in between. CDR3 amino acids: CASSPPFAEAFF. The DNA for the CDR3 is TGTGCCAGCAGCCCCCCATTTGCTGAAGCTTTCTTT.

V usage is TRBV19 and J usage is TRBJ1-5, with 8 bases identical to TRBD1. J lost 7 bases, V lost 9 bases, and 8 bases had no gene match. There are 13 residues in the CDR3. Looked up from germline, CDR1 is LNHDA and CDR2 is SQIVND (reference sequence). CDR3 nucleotide sequence: TGTGCCAGCGAGGACAGGGCTGGGCAGCCCCAGCATTTT. It encodes CASEDRAGQPQHF.

This clone was counted a few times. The chain links TRBV5-6 to TRBJ2-3; 7 bases line up with TRBD2. V lost 4 bases to trimming and J lost 2 bases; unmatched junction nucleotides: 7. Looked up from germline, CDR1 is SGHDT and CDR2 is YYEEEE. The CDR3 has 15 amino acids. CDR3 residues: CASSIWGDYTDTQYF. The CDR3 region has the DNA TGTGCCAGCAGCATTTGGGGGGACTACACAGATACGCAGTATTTT.

The table lists this clone with a few counts. The chain couples TRBV10-1 to TRBJ1-1; D is unresolved. The V and J ends lost 6 bases and 4 bases respectively, with 9 bases between them. The CDR3 runs to 12 residues. Germline V gives CDR1 WNHNN, CDR2 SYGVQD (reference sequence). CDR3 nucleotides: TGCGCCAGCAGCAACATGGGCACTGAAGCTTTCTTT. Translated, it gives CASSNMGTEAFF.

This clone was found a few times. This sample includes further DNA sequences coding for the same CDR3. This sequence joins TRBV9 and TRBJ1-5; D perhaps matches TRBD1 (5 bases). CDR3 size: 14 residues. V was shortened by 0 bases and J by 1 base, with 5 bases between the two germline ends. CDR1 is SGDLS and CDR2 is YYNGEE in the germline V gene. The CDR3 DNA follows: TGTGCCAGCAGCGTAGGACAGAGCAATCAGCCCCAGCATTTT. Translating it yields CASSVGQSNQPQHF. The whole variable domain, remainder taken from reference TRBV9 and TRBJ1-5, is DSGVTQTPKHLITATGQRVTLRCSPRSGDLSVYWYQQSLDQGLQFLIQYYNGEERAKGNILERFSAQQFPDLHSELNLSSLELGDSALYFCASSVGQSNQPQHFGDGTRLSIL.

There are a few counts of this clone. V gene TRBV2 combines with J gene TRBJ2-5; TRBD2 is a possible D gene (5 bases). Trimming removed 11 bases at V and 5 bases at J, with 15 bases between. The CDR3 consists of 12 residues. Germline CDR1 SNHLY, CDR2 FYNNEI. The CDR3 nucleotides read TGTGCCCAGCGGCGTACTGGGGAGACCCAGTACTTC. Its protein is CAQRRTGETQYF. Based on the CDR3 plus reference TRBV2 and TRBJ2-5, the full variable domain is EPEVTQTPSHQVTQMGQEVILRCVPISNHLYFYWYRQILGQKVEFLVSFYNNEISEKSEIFDDQFSVERPDGSNFTLKIRSTKLEDSAMYFCAQRRTGETQYFGPGTRLLVL.

There are many counts of this clone. The rearrangement links TRBV7-2 to TRBJ2-1, with 12 bases aligning to TRBD2. Losses at the gene ends were 5 bases for V and 9 bases for J; bases not matched to a gene: 8. The germline gives CDR1 SGHTA, CDR2 FQGNSA. The CDR3 has 15 residues. The CDR3 loop is CASSLVASGRGEQFF. As DNA, the CDR3 is TGTGCCAGCAGCCTAGTGGCTAGCGGGAGGGGTGAGCAGTTCTTC.

This sequence joins TRBV29-1 and TRBJ1-1; D not certain. The V end lost 3 bases, the J end lost 0 bases, and 11 bases lay between the germline ends. Per germline, CDR1 SQVTM and CDR2 ANQGSEA. The length of the CDR3 is 14 residues. The DNA of the CDR3 is TGCAGCGTTGAGGGCGGTTTTATGAACACTGAAGCTTTCTTT. It encodes CSVEGGFMNTEAFF.

This clone was seen a few times. This chain joins TRBV4-1 and TRBJ2-7; D possibly matches TRBD1 or TRBD2 (5 bases each). V lost 4 bases and J lost 7, with 14 bases in between. The V gene's germline CDR1 is MGHRA and CDR2 YSYEKL. The CDR3 covers 13 residues. In nucleotides, the CDR3 is TGCGCCAGCAGCCCTATGGGACGGGGTGAGCAGTACTTC. Translated: CASSPMGRGEQYF.

This clone was observed at least ten times. V and J are TRBV12-5 and TRBJ1-5; 10 positions match TRBD1. J was trimmed by 11 bases and V by 1 base; bases with no gene match: 23. Germline CDR1 is LGHNT and CDR2 is FRNRAP. The CDR3 consists of 20 residues. The DNA for the CDR3 is TGTGCTAGTGGTTTGGCCCTCGGACAGGGGGTCGATGCGGGGGGTTTGGCCCAGCATTTT. It is translated as CASGLALGQGVDAGGLAQHF.

The chain joins TRBV28 to TRBJ1-5; TRBD1 aligns across 7 bases. After removal of 5 bases from V and 5 bases from J, the junction contained 6 bases not matched to a gene. The CDR3 totals 14 residues. CDR1 is MDHEN, CDR2 SYDVKM, per germline. For the CDR3, the DNA is TGTGCCAGCAGTCACCCAGGGGGGGATCAGCCCCAGCATTTT. The encoded protein is CASSHPGGDQPQHF.

The chain couples TRBV5-1 to TRBJ1-1; weak D call: TRBD1 (6 bases). Germline V gene sequence: CDR1 SGHRS, CDR2 YFSETQ. The CDR3 extends over 17 amino acids. V was trimmed by 2 bases and J by 0 bases, leaving 17 bases between them. The CDR3 spells CASSLQGGGYMNTEAFF. CDR3 nucleotide sequence: TGCGCCAGCAGCTTACAAGGGGGTGGTTACATGAACACTGAAGCTTTCTTT.

The genes are TRBV4-2 and TRBJ2-5; D gene unclear. Germline CDR1 LGHNA, CDR2 YNFKEQ. The germline V and J ends were trimmed by 2 bases and 3 bases, with 4 bases remaining between them. This CDR3 region has 12 residues. The CDR3 sequence: CASSQIEETQYF. DNA for the CDR3: TGTGCCAGCAGCCAAATAGAAGAGACCCAGTACTTC.

The chain combines TRBV6-5 with TRBJ2-5; 12 bases map to TRBD1. Germline V gives CDR1 MNHEY, CDR2 SVGAGI. The CDR3 consists of 15 residues. V shed 4 bases and J 4 bases; nucleotides not matched to a gene: 4. CDR3 region: CASSWGTGGGETQYF. The CDR3 DNA is TGTGCCAGCAGTTGGGGGACAGGGGGCGGAGAGACCCAGTACTTC.

This clone was seen at least ten times. The gene calls are TRBV19 and TRBJ1-1; 10 bases are a match to TRBD1. This CDR3 is built from 16 residues. Per the germline V gene, CDR1 is LNHDA and CDR2 is SQIVND (reference sequence). J lost 0 bases, V lost 2 bases, and 3 bases had no gene match. Here the CDR3 DNA reads TGTGCCAGTAGTATACGACAGGGGGCTCTGAACACTGAAGCTTTCTTT. It yields the protein CASSIRQGALNTEAFF.

This rearrangement joins TRBV19 to TRBJ2-7; either TRBD1 or TRBD2 may supply D (6 bases each). Germline-derived CDR1 and CDR2 are LNHDA and SQIVND (reference sequence). The CDR3 contains 14 residues. Trimming left V 3 bases short and J 3 bases short, with 12 bases between. The CDR3 here is CASSMRDTLYEQYF. The CDR3 coding sequence is TGTGCCAGTAGTATGCGGGACACACTCTACGAGCAGTACTTC.

This clone has just a few counts. The chain combines TRBV4-2 with TRBJ1-5; D is unclear. The CDR3 consists of 17 residues. Per germline, CDR1 LGHNA and CDR2 YNFKEQ. V gave up 0 bases and J gave up 0 bases, with 12 bases separating them. DNA of the CDR3: TGTGCCAGCAGCCAAGAGCCGGGAGGTAGTAGCAATCAGCCCCAGCATTTT. This sequence encodes CASSQEPGGSSNQPQHF.

This clone was counted a few times. The rearrangement links TRBV7-3 to TRBJ2-1; 9 bases are shared with TRBD2. Germline V gene lookup returns CDR1 SGHTA and CDR2 FQGTGA. This CDR3 is 16 amino acids long. The V gene end was trimmed by 2 bases and the J gene end by 6 bases; junction bases not matched to a gene: 8. Here the CDR3 DNA reads TGTGCCAGCAGCTTAGGGGGACTAGCAACTGGCAATGAGCAGTTCTTC. This sequence encodes CASSLGGLATGNEQFF.

V is TRBV19 and J is TRBJ2-3; 8 bases are a match to TRBD2. V lost 5 bases to trimming and J lost 2 bases; unmatched junction nucleotides: 9. CDR1 LNHDA and CDR2 SQIVND come from the germline V gene (reference sequence). The CDR3 covers 16 residues. CDR3 residues: CASSSSAGAATDTQYF. The CDR3, as DNA: TGTGCCAGTAGTTCGTCAGCGGGAGCGGCCACAGATACGCAGTATTTT.

The J gene is TRBJ1-5, the V gene TRBV30; D remains unclear. The V end lost 0 bases, the J end lost 3 bases, and 6 bases lay between the germline ends. This CDR3 has 13 residues. Germline V gene lookup returns CDR1 GTSNPN and CDR2 SVGIG (reference sequence). The CDR3 loop reads CAWSVSINQPQHF. In DNA form, the CDR3 reads TGTGCCTGGAGTGTAAGCATCAATCAGCCCCAGCATTTT.

V gene TRBV2 combines with J gene TRBJ1-5, with TRBD1 as a possible D gene (5 bases). The germline V gene has CDR1 SNHLY and CDR2 FYNNEI. The CDR3 length is 14 residues. The ends were cut back, 8 bases at V and 2 bases at J, with 13 bases in the middle. DNA for the CDR3: TGTGCCAGCGGTAGGACATCCCGCAATCAGCCCCAGCATTTT. Its protein product is CASGRTSRNQPQHF.

Turning to this clone: At one end the junction does not follow the germline gene, possibly because of a read error. The rearrangement joins TRBV6-4 to TRBJ2-7; 10 bases agree with TRBD2. The CDR3 is made up of 16 amino acids. CDR1 and CDR2 (germline): MRHNA, SNTAGT. The CDR3 is CASSYSLAGGNYEQYF. In nucleotides, the CDR3 is TGTGCCAGCAGTTACTCCTTAGCGGGGGGCAACTACGAGCAGTACTTC.